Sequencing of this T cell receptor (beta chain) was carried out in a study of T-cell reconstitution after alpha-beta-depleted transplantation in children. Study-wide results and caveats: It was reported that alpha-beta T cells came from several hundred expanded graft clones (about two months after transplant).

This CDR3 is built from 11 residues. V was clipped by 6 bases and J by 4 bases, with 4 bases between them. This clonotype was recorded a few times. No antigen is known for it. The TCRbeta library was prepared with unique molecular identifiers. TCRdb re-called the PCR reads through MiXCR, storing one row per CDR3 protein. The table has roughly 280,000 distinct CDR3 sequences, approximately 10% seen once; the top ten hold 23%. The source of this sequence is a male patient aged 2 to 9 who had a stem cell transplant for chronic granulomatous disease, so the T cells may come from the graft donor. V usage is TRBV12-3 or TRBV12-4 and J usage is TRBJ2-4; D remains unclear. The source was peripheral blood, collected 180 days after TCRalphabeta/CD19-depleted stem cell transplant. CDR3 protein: CASSQKNIQYF. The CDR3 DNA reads TGTGCCAGCAGCCAGAAAAACATTCAGTACTTC.